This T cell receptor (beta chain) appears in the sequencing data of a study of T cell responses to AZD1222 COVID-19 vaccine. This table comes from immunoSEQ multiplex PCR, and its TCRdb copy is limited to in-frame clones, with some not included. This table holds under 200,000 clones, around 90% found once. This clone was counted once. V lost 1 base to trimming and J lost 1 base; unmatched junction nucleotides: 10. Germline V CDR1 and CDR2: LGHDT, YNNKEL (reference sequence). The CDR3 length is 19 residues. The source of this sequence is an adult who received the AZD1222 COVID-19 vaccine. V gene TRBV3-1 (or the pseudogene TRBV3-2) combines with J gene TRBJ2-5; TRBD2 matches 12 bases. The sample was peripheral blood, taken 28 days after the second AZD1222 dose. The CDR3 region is CASSQVASGGADSQETQYF. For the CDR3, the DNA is TGTGCCAGCAGCCAAGTGGCTAGCGGGGGGGCCGACTCCCAAGAGACCCAGTACTTC.